This T cell receptor (beta chain) is from a study of blood T cell repertoires in COVID-19. The ends lost 0 bases at V and 3 bases at J; junction bases unmatched: 4. Germline assignment: CDR1 MNHEY and CDR2 SMNVEV (reference sequence). The CDR3 is 15 amino acids. Only in-frame clones appear in the TCRdb table, and some are missing; sequencing was by immunoSEQ multiplex PCR. The data contain roughly 120,000 clones, around nine tenths of them singletons. This clonotype was sampled from a man in his forties with acute or convalescent COVID-19. The chain is built from TRBV27 and TRBJ1-1; 7 positions match TRBD1. Sequences were obtained from peripheral blood. CDR3 in DNA: TGTGCCAGCAGTTTATCGAAGGGGGCCTACACTGAAGCTTTCTTT. Its translation is CASSLSKGAYTEAFF.